This T cell receptor (beta chain) comes out of a study of blood T cells in healthy people across ages. The authors ran a second PCR of roughly 6 to 12 cycles using a sample-barcoded 5' primer and a J-beta primer mix. TCRdb reprocessed the 5' RACE reads via MiXCR and lists one record per CDR3 protein. Among 270,000 or so distinct CDR3 sequences listed, less than 30% were seen once. Trimming shortened V by 2 bases and J by 5 bases, and 9 bases separated the two germline ends. The V gene's germline CDR1 is SGHAT and CDR2 FQNNGV. The CDR3 has 13 amino acids. This clonotype was counted between two and nine times.

The chain couples TRBV11-2 to TRBJ2-5; D is unresolved. The sequenced sample consisted of blood. The source is a woman in her 70s in good health. For the CDR3, the DNA is TGTGCCAGCAGCTTAACCCCGATTGAGACCCAGTACTTC. This sequence encodes CASSLTPIETQYF.